This TCR beta chain was identified in a study of cytomegalovirus exposure and HLA in healthy donors. About this clone itself: Its cognate antigen is unknown.

TCRdb keeps only in-frame clones here, not all; method: immunoSEQ multiplex PCR. The data hold 70,000 to 90,000 clones, with around 81% observed a single time. Study outcomes and limitations: CMV antigen specificity of a few CMV-associated chains was confirmed in vitro.

The CDR3 covers 14 residues. Looked up from germline, CDR1 is MNHEY and CDR2 is SVGAGI. Trimming took 0 bases from V and 2 from J, leaving 6 bases between them. V and J are TRBV6-5 and TRBJ2-3; D is possibly TRBD1 (5 bases). This TCR came from a man in his thirties or forties in good health and CMV-seronegative. The sequencing input was PBMCs. CDR3: CASSYSGATDTQYF. CDR3 DNA sequence: TGTGCCAGCAGTTACTCTGGGGCCACAGATACGCAGTATTTT.